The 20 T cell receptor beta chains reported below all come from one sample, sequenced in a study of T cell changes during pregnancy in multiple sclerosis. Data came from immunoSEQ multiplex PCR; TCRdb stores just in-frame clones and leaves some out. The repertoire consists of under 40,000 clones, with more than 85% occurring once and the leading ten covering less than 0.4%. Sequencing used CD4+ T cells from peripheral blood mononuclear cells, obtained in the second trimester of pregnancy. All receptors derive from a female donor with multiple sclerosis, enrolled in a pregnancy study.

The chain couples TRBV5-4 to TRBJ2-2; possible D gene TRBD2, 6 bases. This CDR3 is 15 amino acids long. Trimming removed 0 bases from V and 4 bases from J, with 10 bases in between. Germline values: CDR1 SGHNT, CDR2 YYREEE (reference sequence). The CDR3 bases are TGTGCCAGCAGCTTGGACGGGGGAGGCACCGGGGAGCTGTTTTTT. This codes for CASSLDGGGTGELFF.

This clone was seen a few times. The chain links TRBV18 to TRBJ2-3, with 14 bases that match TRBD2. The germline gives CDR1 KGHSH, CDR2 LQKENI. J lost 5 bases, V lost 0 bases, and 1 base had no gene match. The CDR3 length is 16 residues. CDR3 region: CASSPPGLAGGDTQYF. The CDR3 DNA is TGTGCCAGCTCACCACCCGGACTAGCGGGGGGAGATACGCAGTATTTT. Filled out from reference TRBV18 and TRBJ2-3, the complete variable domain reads NAGVMQNPRHLVRRRGQEARLRCSPMKGHSHVYWYRQLPEEGLKFMVYLQKENIIDESGMPKERFSAEFPKEGPSILRIQQVVRGDSAAYFCASSPPGLAGGDTQYFGPGTRLTVL.

DNA of the CDR3: TGTGCCAGCAGTCCCCAGGGTGCAACTAATGAAAAACTGTTTTTT. Translating it yields CASSPQGATNEKLFF. J is TRBJ1-4 and V is TRBV27; maybe TRBD1 (5 bases). Per the germline V gene, CDR1 is MNHEY and CDR2 is SMNVEV (reference sequence). CDR3 length equals 15 residues. Trimming stripped 5 bases from V and 0 bases from J, with 10 bases between.

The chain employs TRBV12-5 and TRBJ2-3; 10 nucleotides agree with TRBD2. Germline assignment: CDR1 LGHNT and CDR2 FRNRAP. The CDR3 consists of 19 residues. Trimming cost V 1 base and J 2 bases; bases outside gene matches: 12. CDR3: CASGLGRAGGTSSTDTQYF. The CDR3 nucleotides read TGTGCTAGTGGTTTGGGGCGAGCGGGGGGGACAAGCTCCACAGATACGCAGTATTTT.

Here the CDR3 reads CASSLGLQETQYF. CDR3 coding DNA: TGTGCCAGCAGCTTGGGACTACAAGAGACCCAGTACTTC. This chain joins TRBV11-3 and TRBJ2-5; TRBD2 agrees at 7 bases. CDR1 and CDR2 (germline): SGHNT, YENEEA. The CDR3 length is 13 residues. With V trimmed by 3 bases and J by 2 bases, 0 bases remained unmatched.

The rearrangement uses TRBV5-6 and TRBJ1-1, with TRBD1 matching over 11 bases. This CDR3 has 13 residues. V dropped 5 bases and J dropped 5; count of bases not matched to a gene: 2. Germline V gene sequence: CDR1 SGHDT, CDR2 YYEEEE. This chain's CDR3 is CASRRDRGTEAFF. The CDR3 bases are TGTGCCAGCAGACGGGACAGGGGGACTGAAGCTTTCTTT.

DNA for the CDR3: TGTGCCAGCAGCTTAGTAGCGGGATTGAATGAAAAACTGTTTTTT. Its translation: CASSLVAGLNEKLFF. This chain connects TRBV7-9 to TRBJ1-4; D not resolved. Germline V gene sequence: CDR1 SEHNR, CDR2 FQNEAQ (reference sequence). The V and J ends lost 1 base and 5 bases respectively, with 11 bases between them. The length of the CDR3 is 15 residues.

CDR3 sequence: CASSGRGTNSNEQFF. In nucleotides, the CDR3 is TGTGCCAGCTCAGGCAGGGGTACCAATTCAAATGAGCAGTTCTTC. This chain links TRBV18 with TRBJ2-1, with a weak D call TRBD1 (6 bases). Germline lookup yields CDR1 KGHSH and CDR2 LQKENI. This CDR3 region has 15 residues. V lost 5 bases and J 7 bases, leaving 18 bases between the germline ends.

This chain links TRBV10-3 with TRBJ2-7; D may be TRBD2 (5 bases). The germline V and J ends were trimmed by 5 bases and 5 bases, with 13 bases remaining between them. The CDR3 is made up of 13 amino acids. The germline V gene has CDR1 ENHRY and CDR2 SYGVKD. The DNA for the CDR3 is TGTGCCATCAGTCCCCGTGAGGGTCACGAGCAGTACTTC. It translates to CAISPREGHEQYF.

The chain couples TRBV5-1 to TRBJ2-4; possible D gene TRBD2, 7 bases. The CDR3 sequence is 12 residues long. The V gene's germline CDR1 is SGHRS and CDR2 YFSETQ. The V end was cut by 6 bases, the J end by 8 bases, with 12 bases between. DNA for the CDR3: TGCGCCAGCACCAAAGGGGGGGACATTCAGTACTTC. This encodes CASTKGGDIQYF.

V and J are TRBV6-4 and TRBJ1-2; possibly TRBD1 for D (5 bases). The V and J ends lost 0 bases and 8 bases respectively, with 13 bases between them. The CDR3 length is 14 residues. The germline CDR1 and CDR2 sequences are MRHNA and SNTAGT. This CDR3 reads CASSDSSRAGGYTF. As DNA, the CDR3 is TGTGCCAGCAGTGACTCGTCCAGGGCGGGGGGCTACACCTTC.

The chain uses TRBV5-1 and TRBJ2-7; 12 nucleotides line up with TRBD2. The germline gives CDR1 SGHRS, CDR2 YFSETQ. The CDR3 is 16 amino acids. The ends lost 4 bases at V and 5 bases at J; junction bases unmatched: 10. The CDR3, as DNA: TGCGCCAGCAGCCCAAGGACTAGCGGGACAACCCACGAGCAGTACTTC. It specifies CASSPRTSGTTHEQYF.

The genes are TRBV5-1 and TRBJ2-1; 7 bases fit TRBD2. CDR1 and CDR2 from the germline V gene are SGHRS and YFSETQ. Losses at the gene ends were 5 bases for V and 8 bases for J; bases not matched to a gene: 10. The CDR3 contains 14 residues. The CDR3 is CASSPQAGLDEQFF. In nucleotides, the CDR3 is TGCGCCAGCAGTCCCCAAGCGGGGCTCGATGAGCAGTTCTTC. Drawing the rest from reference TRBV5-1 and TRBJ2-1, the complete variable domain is KAGVTQTPRYLIKTRGQQVTLSCSPISGHRSVSWYQQTPGQGLQFLFEYFSETQRNKGNFPGRFSGRQFSNSRSEMNVSTLELGDSALYLCASSPQAGLDEQFFGPGTRLTVL.

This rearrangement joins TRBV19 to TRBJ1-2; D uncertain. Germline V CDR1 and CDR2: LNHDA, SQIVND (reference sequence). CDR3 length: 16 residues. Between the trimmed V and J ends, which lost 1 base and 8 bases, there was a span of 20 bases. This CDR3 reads CASSIARKSAAGGYTF. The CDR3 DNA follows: TGTGCCAGTAGTATAGCCCGAAAAAGCGCAGCGGGAGGCTACACCTTC.

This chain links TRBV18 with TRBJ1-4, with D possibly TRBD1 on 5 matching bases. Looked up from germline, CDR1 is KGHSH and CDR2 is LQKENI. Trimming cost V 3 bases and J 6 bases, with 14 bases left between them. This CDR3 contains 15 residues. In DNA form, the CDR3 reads TGTGCCAGCTCACCGCGGGGCGGTGCGGATGAAAAACTGTTTTTT. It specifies CASSPRGGADEKLFF.

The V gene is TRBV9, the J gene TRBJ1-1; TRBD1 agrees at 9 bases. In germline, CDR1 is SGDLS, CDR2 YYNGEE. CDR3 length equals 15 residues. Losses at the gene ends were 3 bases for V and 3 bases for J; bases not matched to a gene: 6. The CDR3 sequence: CASSGPGQGHTEAFF. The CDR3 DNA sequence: TGTGCCAGCAGCGGACCGGGACAGGGACACACTGAAGCTTTCTTT.

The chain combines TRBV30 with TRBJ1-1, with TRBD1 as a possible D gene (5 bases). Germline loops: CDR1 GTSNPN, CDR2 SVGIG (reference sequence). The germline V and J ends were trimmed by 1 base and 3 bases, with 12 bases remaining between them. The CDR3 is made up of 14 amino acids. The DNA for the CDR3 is TGTGCCTGGAGTGATTGGGGGGGGGACACTGAAGCTTTCTTT. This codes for CAWSDWGGDTEAFF.

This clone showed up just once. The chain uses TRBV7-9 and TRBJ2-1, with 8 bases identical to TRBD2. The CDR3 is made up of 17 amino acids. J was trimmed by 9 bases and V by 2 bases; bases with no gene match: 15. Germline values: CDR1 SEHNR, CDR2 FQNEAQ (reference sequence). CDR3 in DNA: TGTGCCAGCAGCTTACCTCGGGGGCGGGAGGCCCGGAGTGAGCAGTTCTTC. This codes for CASSLPRGREARSEQFF.

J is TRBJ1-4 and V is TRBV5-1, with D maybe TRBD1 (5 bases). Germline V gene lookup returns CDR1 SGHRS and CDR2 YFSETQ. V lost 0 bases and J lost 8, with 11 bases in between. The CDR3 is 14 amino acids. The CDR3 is CASSLAGGAEKLFF. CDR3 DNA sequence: TGCGCCAGCAGCTTGGCCGGGGGAGCCGAAAAACTGTTTTTT.

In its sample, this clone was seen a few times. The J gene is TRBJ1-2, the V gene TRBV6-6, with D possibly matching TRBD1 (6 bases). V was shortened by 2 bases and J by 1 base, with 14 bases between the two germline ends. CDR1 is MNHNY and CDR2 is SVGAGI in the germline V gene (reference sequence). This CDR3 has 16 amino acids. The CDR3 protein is CASSYGGGANNYGYTF. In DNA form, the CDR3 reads TGTGCCAGCAGTTACGGCGGGGGGGCAAATAACTATGGCTACACCTTC.